This TCR beta chain was sequenced in a study of long-term antiretroviral therapy in people with HIV. Study information: About a decade before 2015, the earliest samples were taken when ART was typically delayed.

V lost 2 bases and J 2 bases, leaving 15 bases between the germline ends. The CDR3 has 16 amino acids. CDR1 is ENHRY and CDR2 is SYGVKD in the germline V gene. Regarding the study as a whole: Documentation of ART adherence, viral resistance or therapy changes was absent.

On this clone itself: Antigen unknown.

Investigators performed immunoSEQ version v3.0 at survey level. Data came from immunoSEQ multiplex PCR; TCRdb stores just in-frame clones and leaves some out. This sample has 20,000 to 25,000 clones; roughly 77% occur once, and the top ten carry almost 5%. The chain recombines TRBV10-3 with TRBJ1-2; TRBD1 is a possible D gene (5 bases). The sequence was collected from a woman between 40 and 50 years old with HIV. The sequencing used unsorted PBMCs, collected 0.5 years after starting antiretroviral therapy. The CDR3 DNA is TGTGCCATCAGTGAGGAACGGGGGACCGCAAACTATGGCTACACCTTC. Translated: CAISEERGTANYGYTF.